The rows below give T cell receptor beta chains drawn from one sample of a study of blood T cell repertoires in COVID-19. Only in-frame clones appear in the TCRdb table, and some are missing; sequencing was by immunoSEQ multiplex PCR. The data show about 190,000 clones, with more than 75% seen just once and 7.8% held by the top ten. Input material: peripheral blood. These receptors came from a woman aged 55-69 years with COVID-19, enrolled during active disease. Each CDR3 is given with its conserved first and last residue. The order of the fields is J gene, V gene, D gene, clone size, CDR3 DNA, CDR3 protein. The D gene is left open where the match is weak. Size is stated for part of the rows, as once, few or many counts, or as a class when the clone is expanded.

>TRBJ2-1|TRBV29-1|TRBD2|.
TGCAGCGTTGGGGCTAGCGGTGAGCAGTTCTTC
CSVGASGEQFF
>TRBJ2-3|TRBV19|TRBD2|.
TGTGCCAGTAGTGCCCCGGGGGGTACGCAGTATTTT
CASSAPGGTQYF
>TRBJ1-2|TRBV5-8|TRBD1|.
TGTGCCAGCAGCGGAGACAGGGCCAACTATGGCTACACCTTC
CASSGDRANYGYTF
>TRBJ2-3|TRBV27|.|.
TGTGCCAGCAGAAAGGGGGGGGTCCACACAGATACGCAGTATTTT
CASRKGGVHTDTQYF
>TRBJ1-3|TRBV5-5|TRBD1|.
TGTGCCAGCAGCTTGGGAGGACAGGGACACACCATATATTTT
CASSLGGQGHTIYF
>TRBJ2-1|TRBV7-9|TRBD2|.
TGTGCCAGCAGCTTTAGCGGGAGTGGTGAGCAGTTCTTC
CASSFSGSGEQFF
>TRBJ1-1|TRBV11-3|.|.
TGTGCCAGCAGCTTGGGGAGGGGCATTAACACTGAAGCTTTCTTT
CASSLGRGINTEAFF
>TRBJ1-5|TRBV10-2|.|.
TGCGCCAGCAGCCTAGAGTATCAGCCCCAGCATTTT
CASSLEYQPQHF
>TRBJ2-3|TRBV10-3|.|.
TGTGCCATGGGGCCGGGGGCAGATACGCAGTATTTT
CAMGPGADTQYF
>TRBJ1-6|TRBV13|.|.
TGTGCCAGCAGCTTCGGATCAGGGGTCTATAATTCACCCCTCCACTTT
CASSFGSGVYNSPLHF
>TRBJ2-2|TRBV5-1|TRBD2|.
TGCGCCAGCAGCTTGAGCGGGACGAACACCGGGGAGCTGTTTTTT
CASSLSGTNTGELFF
>TRBJ2-2|TRBV7-7|.|once
TGTGCTAGCAGCGAGACTAGACACACCGGGGAGCTGTTTTTT
CASSETRHTGELFF
>TRBJ1-4|TRBV27|.|.
TGTGCCAGCAGTTCTCGACCGGTAGGGGCAACTAATGAAAAACTGTTTTTT
CASSSRPVGATNEKLFF
>TRBJ1-2|TRBV5-4|.|.
TGTGCCAGCAGCTCTTACAGTCTCTATGGCTACACCTTC
CASSSYSLYGYTF
>TRBJ2-1|TRBV5-5|.|.
TGTGCCAGCAGCTTGGAACTAGTGCTCACTGAGCAGTTCTTC
CASSLELVLTEQFF
>TRBJ1-6|TRBV19|TRBD1|.
TGTGCCAGTAGCCCCCGGGACAGCAGTTTCTATAATTCACCCCTCCACTTT
CASSPRDSSFYNSPLHF
>TRBJ1-1|TRBV19|.|.
TGTGCCAGTAGTCGGAGGACAGCGAACACTGAAGCTTTCTTT
CASSRRTANTEAFF
>TRBJ1-6|TRBV5-1|TRBD1|.
TGCGCCAGCAGCTTACGGACAGGGTACGATTCACCCCTCCACTTT
CASSLRTGYDSPLHF
>TRBJ2-2|TRBV19|.|.
TGTGCCAGTAGTATAGGGAGCGCGGGCGCGAACACCGGGGAGCTGTTTTTT
CASSIGSAGANTGELFF
>TRBJ1-4|TRBV29-1|TRBD1|.
TGCAGCGTTGGGGACAGTTATGAAAAACTGTTTTTT
CSVGDSYEKLFF
>TRBJ1-6|TRBV7-2|.|.
TGTGCCAGCAGCCCTGCGTCGGGAGGGTTTCGATCCTATAATTCACCCCTCCACTTT
CASSPASGGFRSYNSPLHF
>TRBJ1-6|TRBV23-1|.|.
TGCGCCAGCAACCACCTCGGGAGCTCCTATAATTCACCCCTCCACTTT
CASNHLGSSYNSPLHF
>TRBJ1-1|TRBV5-8|TRBD1|once
TGTGCCAGCAGCGCCGGGACAGAGGGGCGAAGAGCTGAAGCTTTCTTT
CASSAGTEGRRAEAFF
>TRBJ1-1|TRBV4-1|.|.
TGCGCCAGCAGCCAAGAACACACAGGGTATACTGAAGCTTTCTTT
CASSQEHTGYTEAFF
>TRBJ2-3|TRBV7-2|.|once
TGTGCCAGCAGCTTACTTGCGGCAGAGACAGATACGCAGTATTTT
CASSLLAAETDTQYF
>TRBJ2-1|TRBV5-1|.|.
TGCGCCAGCAGCCCCAGCGGTAGCTCCTACAATGAGCAGTTCTTC
CASSPSGSSYNEQFF
>TRBJ1-6|TRBV27|TRBD1|.
TGTGCCAGCAGTTTCGGGACAGCTTCCTATAATTCACCCCTCCACTTT
CASSFGTASYNSPLHF
>TRBJ2-1|TRBV3-1/TRBV3-2|TRBD2|.
TGTGCCAGCAGTCAAGATGCGGCTAGCGGCAATGAGCAGTTCTTC
CASSQDAASGNEQFF
>TRBJ1-5|TRBV5-6|.|once
TGTGCCAGCAGCTTGGCCCAAGACTGGGATCAGCCCCAGCATTTT
CASSLAQDWDQPQHF
>TRBJ1-5|TRBV12-3/TRBV12-4|.|few
TGTGCCAGCAGTTTCACGGATCAGCCCCAGCATTTT
CASSFTDQPQHF
>TRBJ2-7|TRBV5-4|TRBD2|.
TGTGCCAGCAGCGGAACCGGGACTAGCGGTCGCGACGAGCAGTACTTC
CASSGTGTSGRDEQYF
>TRBJ2-3|TRBV19|.|.
TGTGCCAGCATCGGGAAACGGGACATTCAAGTCCCAGATACGCAGTATTTT
CASIGKRDIQVPDTQYF
>TRBJ2-1|TRBV5-1|.|.
TGCGCCAGCAGCTTGGTTCAGGGGTCCTACAATGAGCAGTTCTTC
CASSLVQGSYNEQFF
>TRBJ1-5|TRBV5-6|.|.
TGTGCCAGCAGCTTGGGGCAGGGCGCCATTGCAAATCAGCCCCAGCATTTT
CASSLGQGAIANQPQHF
>TRBJ1-1|TRBV18|.|.
TGTGCCAGCTCACCGAGCCAGAACACTGAAGCTTTCTTT
CASSPSQNTEAFF
>TRBJ1-1|TRBV12-3/TRBV12-4|.|.
TGTGCCAGCAGTTTAGGGCTCACTGAAGCTTTCTTT
CASSLGLTEAFF
>TRBJ1-5|TRBV19|.|.
TGTGCCAGTAGTCAGGAGGGTCTTATAGCAAATCAGCCCCAGCATTTT
CASSQEGLIANQPQHF
>TRBJ2-3|TRBV6-2/TRBV6-3|TRBD2|.
TGTGCCAGCAGTTTAATGGGACTAGCGGGAGGGCCCGTACAAGATACGCAGTATTTT
CASSLMGLAGGPVQDTQYF
>TRBJ2-1|TRBV18|TRBD2|.
TGTGCCAGCTCAGTTCCTAGCGGGCAAAGCTCCTACAATGAGCAGTTCTTC
CASSVPSGQSSYNEQFF
>TRBJ2-1|TRBV12-3/TRBV12-4|TRBD1|.
TGTGCCAGCAGTACCCCTGGACAGGGAGGGCAGTTCTTC
CASSTPGQGGQFF
>TRBJ1-1|TRBV6-5|.|few
TGTGCCAGCAAGCCGCAAGACAGAAACACTGAAGCTTTCTTT
CASKPQDRNTEAFF
>TRBJ2-3|TRBV7-9|.|.
TGTGCCAGCAGCTCCCTTCGGGTAGTCGGCACAGATACGCAGTATTTT
CASSSLRVVGTDTQYF
>TRBJ1-5|TRBV7-6|.|.
TGTGCCAGCAGCTTAGGGACAGCGAATAGCAATCAGCCCCAGCATTTT
CASSLGTANSNQPQHF
>TRBJ1-1|TRBV5-1|TRBD1|.
TGCGCCAGCAGCCCACAGGGGCGCATGAACACTGAAGCTTTCTTT
CASSPQGRMNTEAFF
>TRBJ1-5|TRBV6-2/TRBV6-3|TRBD1|.
TGTGCCAGCAGCCAAAGGGGGCGCGCTGAACAGCCCCAGCATTTT
CASSQRGRAEQPQHF
>TRBJ2-5|TRBV13|.|few
TGTGCCAGCAGCCCCCGTATATCGGAAGAGACCCAGTACTTC
CASSPRISEETQYF
>TRBJ2-3|TRBV5-1|TRBD1|.
TGCGCCAGCCGGGACAGTTTGGGCCGCACAGATACGCAGTATTTT
CASRDSLGRTDTQYF
>TRBJ2-1|TRBV14|TRBD1|.
TGTGCCAGCAGCCAAGAAGCAGGGGGCTGGTACAATGAGCAGTTCTTC
CASSQEAGGWYNEQFF
>TRBJ1-1|TRBV19|TRBD1|.
TGTGCCAGTAGTCCCCGGGGACAGGGGGCGAACACTGAAGCTTTCTTT
CASSPRGQGANTEAFF
>TRBJ1-1|TRBV19|TRBD1|few
TGTGCCAGTAGACCTCAGGACAGGGGGAACACTGAAGCTTTCTTT
CASRPQDRGNTEAFF
>TRBJ2-1|TRBV20-1|.|.
TGCAGTGCTAGGGGGCACAATGAGCAGTTCTTC
CSARGHNEQFF
>TRBJ2-2|TRBV29-1|TRBD2|.
TGCAGCGCCGCAGGGGGCGCGGGACTAGCGGGAGTATCGGATCCCGGGGAGCTGTTTTTT
CSAAGGAGLAGVSDPGELFF
>TRBJ2-2|TRBV4-1|.|.
TGCGCCAGCAGCCAAGATCGGGCAGGGGCGAACACCGGGGAGCTGTTTTTT
CASSQDRAGANTGELFF
>TRBJ1-6|TRBV11-2|TRBD1|.
TGTGCCAGCAGCTTCGACAGGGTGAGATCACCCCTCCACTTT
CASSFDRVRSPLHF
>TRBJ1-2|TRBV19|TRBD1|.
TGTGCCAGTAGTATCGACAGGGAGCTTTATGGCTACACCTTC
CASSIDRELYGYTF
>TRBJ2-2|TRBV7-3|TRBD2|.
TGTGCCAGCAGCTTGTCTAGCGGGGGCCCACACGGGGAGCTGTTTTTT
CASSLSSGGPHGELFF
>TRBJ1-6|TRBV9|TRBD1|.
TGTGCCAGCAGGGGCGGACAGGGTCCTAATTCACCCCTCCACTTT
CASRGGQGPNSPLHF
>TRBJ1-1|TRBV30|TRBD1|.
TGTGCCTGGAGCCTACAGGGGTCGAACACTGAAGCTTTCTTT
CAWSLQGSNTEAFF
>TRBJ1-1|TRBV21-1|.|.
TGTGCCAGCAGCAAAGAGGGAGACACTGAAGCTTTCTTT
CASSKEGDTEAFF
>TRBJ1-5|TRBV6-5|.|.
TGTGCCAGCAGGGGGGCGGGTCTCAATCAGCCCCAGCATTTT
CASRGAGLNQPQHF